This T cell receptor (beta chain) originates from a study of shared clonotypes between healthy human individuals. Study summary: Each donor's CD4 naive and CD4 memory cells filled three plates apiece, CD8 naive two, and CD8 memory one.

Clones were sequenced by immunoSEQ multiplex PCR, and TCRdb holds only the in-frame ones, with some missing. The sample records 2 million to 2.5 million clones, roughly 93% being singletons. On this clone itself: Its matching antigen is unknown.

Overall study findings and caveats: Memory subsets generally showed smaller estimated richness than naive subsets did.

The specimen was naive CD4+ T cells from PBMCs. Subset noted: CD45RA+ positively selected. This sequence was found in a man between 18 and 35 years old in good health. Some clones in this sample may be carry-over from other donors' samples.

CDR3 protein: CASSRETGATNYGYTF. The CDR3 DNA sequence: TGTGCCAGCTCCCGAGAGACAGGGGCGACCAACTATGGCTACACCTTC. This sequence joins TRBV18 and TRBJ1-2; 8 nucleotides line up with TRBD1. CDR3 length equals 16 residues. CDR1 KGHSH and CDR2 LQKENI come from the germline V gene. J lost 2 bases, V lost 6 bases, and 11 bases had no gene match.